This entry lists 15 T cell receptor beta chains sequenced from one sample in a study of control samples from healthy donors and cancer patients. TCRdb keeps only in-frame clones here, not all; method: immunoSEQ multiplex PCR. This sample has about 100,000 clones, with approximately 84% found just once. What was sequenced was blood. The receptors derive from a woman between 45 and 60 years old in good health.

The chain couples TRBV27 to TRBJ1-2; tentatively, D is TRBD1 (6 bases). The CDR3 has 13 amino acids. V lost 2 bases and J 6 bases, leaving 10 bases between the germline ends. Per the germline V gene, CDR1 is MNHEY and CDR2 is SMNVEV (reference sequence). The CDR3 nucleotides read TGTGCCAGCAGTTTAAGGCAGGGGAATGGCTACACCTTC. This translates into CASSLRQGNGYTF.

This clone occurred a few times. CDR3 nucleotides: TGTGCCTGGAGTGTGGATATGGGCAATCAGCCCCAGCATTTT. Translation: CAWSVDMGNQPQHF. This rearrangement joins TRBV30 to TRBJ1-5; D not resolved. V was trimmed by 0 bases and J by 2 bases, leaving 8 bases between them. This CDR3 has 14 amino acids. Looked up from germline, CDR1 is GTSNPN and CDR2 is SVGIG (reference sequence).

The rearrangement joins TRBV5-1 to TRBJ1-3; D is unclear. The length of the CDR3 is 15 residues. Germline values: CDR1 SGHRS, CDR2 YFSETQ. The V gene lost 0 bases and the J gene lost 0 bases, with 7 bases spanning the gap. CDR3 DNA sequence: TGCGCCAGCAGCTTGGCAGCGAGCTCTGGAAACACCATATATTTT. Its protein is CASSLAASSGNTIYF.

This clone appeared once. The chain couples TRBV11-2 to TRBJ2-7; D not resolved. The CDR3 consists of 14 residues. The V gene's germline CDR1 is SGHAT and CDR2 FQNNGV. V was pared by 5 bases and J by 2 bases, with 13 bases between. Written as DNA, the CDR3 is TGTGCCAGCAGCCCGCCCGGCTCCGCCTACGAGCAGTACTTC. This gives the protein CASSPPGSAYEQYF.

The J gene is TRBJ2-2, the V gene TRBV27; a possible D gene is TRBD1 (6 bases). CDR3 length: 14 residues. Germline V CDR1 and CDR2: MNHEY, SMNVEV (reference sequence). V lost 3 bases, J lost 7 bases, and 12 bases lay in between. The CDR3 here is CASSFSSGDGELFF. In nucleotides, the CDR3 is TGTGCCAGCAGTTTTTCCTCAGGGGACGGGGAGCTGTTTTTT.

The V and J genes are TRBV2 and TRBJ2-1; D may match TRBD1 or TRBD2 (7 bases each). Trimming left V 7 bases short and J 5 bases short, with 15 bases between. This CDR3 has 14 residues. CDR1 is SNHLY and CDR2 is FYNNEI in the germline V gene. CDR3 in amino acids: CASKVSGGDNEQFF. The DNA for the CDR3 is TGTGCCAGCAAGGTATCAGGGGGGGACAATGAGCAGTTCTTC.

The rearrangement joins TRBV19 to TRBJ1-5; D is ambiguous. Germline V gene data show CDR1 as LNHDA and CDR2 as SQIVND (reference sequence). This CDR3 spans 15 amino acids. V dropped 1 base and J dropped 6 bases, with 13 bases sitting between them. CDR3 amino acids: CASSIAAARAQPQHF. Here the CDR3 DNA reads TGTGCCAGTAGTATAGCAGCAGCCCGGGCTCAGCCCCAGCATTTT.

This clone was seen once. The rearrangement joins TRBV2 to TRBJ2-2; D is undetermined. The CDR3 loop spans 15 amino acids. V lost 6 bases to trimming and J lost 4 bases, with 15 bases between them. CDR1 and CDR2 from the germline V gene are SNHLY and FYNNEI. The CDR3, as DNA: TGTGCCAGCAGGCGGTATGCTAGAGGCACCGGGGAGCTGTTTTTT. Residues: CASRRYARGTGELFF.

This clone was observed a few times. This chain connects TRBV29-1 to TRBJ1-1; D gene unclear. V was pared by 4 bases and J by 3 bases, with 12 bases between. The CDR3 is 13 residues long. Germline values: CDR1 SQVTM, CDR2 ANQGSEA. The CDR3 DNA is TGCAGCGTTGTAGTCCGAGGATACACTGAAGCTTTCTTT. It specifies CSVVVRGYTEAFF.

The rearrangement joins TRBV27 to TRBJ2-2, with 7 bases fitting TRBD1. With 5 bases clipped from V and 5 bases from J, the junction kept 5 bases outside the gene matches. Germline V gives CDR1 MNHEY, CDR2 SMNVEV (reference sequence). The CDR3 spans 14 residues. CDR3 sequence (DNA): TGTGCCAGCAGTCCGGGACAGACGACCGGGGAGCTGTTTTTT. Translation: CASSPGQTTGELFF.

CDR3 bases: TGTGCCAGCAGCTTAGGGGACTACGAGCAGTACTTC. Encoded protein: CASSLGDYEQYF. V and J are TRBV7-6 and TRBJ2-7; D is unclear. The V gene lost 1 base and the J gene lost 3 bases, with 4 bases spanning the gap. This CDR3 comprises 12 residues. CDR1 is SGHVS, CDR2 FNYEAQ, per germline.

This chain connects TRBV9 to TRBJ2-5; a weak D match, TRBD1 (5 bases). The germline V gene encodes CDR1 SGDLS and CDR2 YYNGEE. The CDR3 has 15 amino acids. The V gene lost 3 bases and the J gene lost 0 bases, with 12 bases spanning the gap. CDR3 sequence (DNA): TGTGCCAGCAGCGGACGTACAGGAGACCAAGAGACCCAGTACTTC. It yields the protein CASSGRTGDQETQYF. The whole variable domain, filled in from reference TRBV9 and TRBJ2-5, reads DSGVTQTPKHLITATGQRVTLRCSPRSGDLSVYWYQQSLDQGLQFLIQYYNGEERAKGNILERFSAQQFPDLHSELNLSSLELGDSALYFCASSGRTGDQETQYFGPGTRLLVL.

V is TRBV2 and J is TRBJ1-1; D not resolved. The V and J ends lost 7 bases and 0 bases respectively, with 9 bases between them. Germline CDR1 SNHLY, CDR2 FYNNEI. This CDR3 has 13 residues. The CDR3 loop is CASKKGVNTEAFF. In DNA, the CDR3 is TGTGCCAGCAAAAAGGGAGTGAACACTGAAGCTTTCTTT.

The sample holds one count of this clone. The DNA for the CDR3 is TGTGCCAGCGCCGGGGACCAAGAGACCCAGTACTTC. Amino acid sequence: CASAGDQETQYF. This chain connects TRBV6-6 to TRBJ2-5; tentatively, D is TRBD2 (5 bases). From germline, CDR1 is MNHNY and CDR2 SVGAGI (reference sequence). V was clipped by 8 bases and J by 0 bases, with 7 bases between them. The CDR3 runs to 12 residues.

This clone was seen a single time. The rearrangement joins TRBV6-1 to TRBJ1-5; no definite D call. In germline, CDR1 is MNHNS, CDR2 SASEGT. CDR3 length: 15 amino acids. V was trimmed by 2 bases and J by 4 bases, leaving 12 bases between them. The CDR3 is CASSERPASNQPQHF. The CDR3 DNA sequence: TGTGCCAGCAGTGAAAGGCCAGCAAGTAATCAGCCCCAGCATTTT.